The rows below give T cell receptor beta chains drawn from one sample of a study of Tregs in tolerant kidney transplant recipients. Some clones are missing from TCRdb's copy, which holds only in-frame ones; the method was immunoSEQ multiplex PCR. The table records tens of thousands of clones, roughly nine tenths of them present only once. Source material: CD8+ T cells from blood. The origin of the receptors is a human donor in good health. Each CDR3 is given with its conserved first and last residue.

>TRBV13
CASSEWRTGEQYF
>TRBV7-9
CASSPRDSEKDTEAFF
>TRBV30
CAWSDRGGGAHEQYF
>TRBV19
CASSIPLGGAAYNEQFF
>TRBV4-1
CASSQDRTLNQPQHF
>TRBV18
CASSPPEPPGLAGLVANTGELFF
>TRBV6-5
CASSYSNSPLHF
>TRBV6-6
CASSYFAFDEQYF
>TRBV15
CATSTSLGYEQYF
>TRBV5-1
CASSSGQGNQPQHF
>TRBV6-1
CASKGQEGYGYTF
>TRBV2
CASSELAKGSNEQFF
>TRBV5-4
CASSETGGRDYEQYF
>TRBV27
CASSLGGRLRYEQYF
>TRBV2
CASKTESSTDTQYF
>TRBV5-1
CASSRDRNTEAFF
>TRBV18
CASSPLPWGPPSGANVLTF
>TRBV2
CASSEGAGTYYQPQHF
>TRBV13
CASSSQGISYEQYF
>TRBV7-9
CASSPLPGDSQETQYF
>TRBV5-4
CASSRRVAEAFF
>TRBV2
CASRGSPGELFF
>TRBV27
CASSLRVGANYGYTF
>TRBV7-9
CASSLDPGNYEQYF
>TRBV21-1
CASSIVPWHSGNTIYF
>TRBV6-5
CASSPDGRQPQHF
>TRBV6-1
CASSEASGGQGRPGELFF
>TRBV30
CAWGDDDNNSPLHF
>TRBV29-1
CSVKGGVGYEQYF
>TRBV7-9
CASSPSSGSRPDTQYF
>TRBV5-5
CASSRGQGGTNEKLFF
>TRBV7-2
CASSLVVGQSGNTIYF
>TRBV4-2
CASSQDQAISPLTQHF
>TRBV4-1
CASSQEGIAGVNTGELFF
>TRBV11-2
CASSLAGLAGWETQYF
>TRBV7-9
CASSLGQGARTEAFF
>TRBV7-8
CASAVVGLGYEQYF
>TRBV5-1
CASSITYQSREQYF
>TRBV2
CASEQGSYGYTF
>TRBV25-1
CASSDWGAGSNQPQHF
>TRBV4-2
CASSSRRDTYTDTQYF
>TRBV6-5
CASSYSGQGYEQYF
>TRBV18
CASSPPDRASGNTIYF
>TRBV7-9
CASSFPGTGKYEQYF
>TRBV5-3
CARSQMTGSENNEQFF
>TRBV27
CASSIRQGISTDTQYF
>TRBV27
CASSFAGGLNTEAFF
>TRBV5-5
CASSLAGGHQPQHF
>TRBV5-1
CASSYRPGNYEQYF
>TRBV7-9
CASSLGGSYNEQFF
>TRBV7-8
CASSSRAWDNQPQHF
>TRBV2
CASRGQGTYGYTF
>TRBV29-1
CSVLVAEANTGELFF
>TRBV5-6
CASSPTEGLSYEQYF
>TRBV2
CASSGGGGRNTIYF
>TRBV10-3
CAISEPAGGPDEQYF
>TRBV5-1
CASSLGVSLSSYNSPLHF
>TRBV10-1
CATEQGAWRCVNQPQHF
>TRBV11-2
CASSLVAQGEQYF